The next 2 T cell receptor beta chains were all read from a single sample in a study of spatial heterogeneity in lung cancer. TCRdb reprocessed the 5' RACE reads with MiXCR, giving one entry per CDR3 protein. The sample yields approximately 9,400 distinct CDR3 sequences, around 4.6% seen once. The time point: sample taken at primary tumor resection. Tumor, nontumor lung or frozen PBMC supplied whole RNA that was sequenced unsorted. The starting material was PBMCs, obtained at surgery. The receptors come from a male donor with early-stage non-small cell lung cancer.

This clonotype was seen repeatedly, ten times or more. Within a library made for alpha chains, this beta chain is off target, and its count is uninformative. This rearrangement joins TRBV27 to TRBJ2-1, with TRBD2 matching 14 bases. CDR3 length: 17 residues. CDR1 MNHEY and CDR2 SMNVEV come from the germline V gene (reference sequence). V lost 5 bases, J lost 5 bases, and 8 bases stayed unmatched. CDR3 DNA sequence: TGTGCCAGCAGTCCTCTGGGACTAGCGGGGGCCGACAATGAGCAGTTCTTC. Its translation is CASSPLGLAGADNEQFF.

This clonotype occurred once. This beta chain is an off-target read within a library intended for alpha chains, so its frequency means little. The V call is TRBV19, the J call TRBJ2-3; D is undetermined. The CDR3 is 14 amino acids. Deletions cut 3 bases from V and 0 bases from J, with 7 bases between. Germline-derived CDR1 and CDR2 are LNHDA and SQIVND (reference sequence). CDR3 coding DNA: TGTGCCAGTAGTATTCTTCGTAGCACAGATACGCAGTATTTT. Its translation: CASSILRSTDTQYF.